A selection of T cell receptor beta chains follows, all from one sample in a study of T cell responses to AZD1222 COVID-19 vaccine. The protocol was immunoSEQ multiplex PCR, while the TCRdb copy is restricted to in-frame clones and leaves out a portion. The sample comprises roughly 87,000 clones, around nine tenths of which are singletons, and 6.9% rests with the top ten. Sequenced material: peripheral blood, taken 28 days after the second AZD1222 dose. Receptors were obtained from an adult who received the AZD1222 COVID-19 vaccine. Each CDR3 is given without its conserved first and last residue. The size of a clone is reported for some rows only, either as once, few or many, or as a class for expanded clones.

abundance,v_gene,j_gene,CDR3aa
few,TRBV3-1/TRBV3-2,TRBJ2-1,ASSIGTSGFNEQF
once,TRBV11-2,TRBJ2-4,ASSRIGPKENIQY
NA,TRBV9,TRBJ1-2,ASSVDEPGWGYGYT
once,TRBV5-8,TRBJ2-1,ASSWGGYNEQF
NA,TRBV6-6,TRBJ2-3,ASRRGFRDRTDTQY
NA,TRBV7-2,TRBJ1-1,ASSLSLGRGSTEAF
NA,TRBV27,TRBJ2-7,ASSFGAGGSSYEQY
NA,TRBV6-5,TRBJ2-7,ASSPGGVGYEQY
NA,TRBV4-1,TRBJ1-1,ASSQDRTGVGTEAF
NA,TRBV5-1,TRBJ1-2,ASSLGWDDRNYGYT
NA,TRBV4-1,TRBJ1-6,ASSQEPRPKTSPLH
NA,TRBV11-2,TRBJ2-5,ASSRGGETQY
NA,TRBV6-6,TRBJ1-1,ASQRGGTEAF
few,TRBV15,TRBJ1-5,ATSGTPDSISSNQPQH
NA,TRBV28,TRBJ2-7,ASSPSRGRYEQY
NA,TRBV6-1,TRBJ1-5,ASSDLGGQPQH
NA,TRBV2,TRBJ1-2,ASSDWVRGHYGYT
NA,TRBV2,TRBJ1-5,ASSVRGRNQPQH
NA,TRBV2,TRBJ1-5,ASRLRQGEGQPQH
NA,TRBV27,TRBJ2-5,ASTRRRGETQY
NA,TRBV19,TRBJ2-2,ASTRDRGSGELF
NA,TRBV6-6,TRBJ2-2,ASSTRTTNTGELF
NA,TRBV19,TRBJ2-1,ASSVGQAYNEQF
NA,TRBV5-1,TRBJ2-7,ASSTRDPSYEQY
NA,TRBV7-2,TRBJ2-2,ASSSRQVASGELF
once,TRBV7-9,TRBJ2-3,ASSATSGRGDTQY
NA,TRBV6-1,TRBJ2-2,ASIGGSTGELF
once,TRBV30,TRBJ2-3,AWSDLTPGTQY
NA,TRBV5-1,TRBJ2-1,ASSPGQGWRIGSEQF
NA,TRBV7-8,TRBJ1-6,ASSLLWRAYNSPLH
NA,TRBV20-1,TRBJ2-1,SAPYSEQF
NA,TRBV7-2,TRBJ2-2,ASSIAGLDTGELF
NA,TRBV4-3,TRBJ2-1,ASSRADRRNNEQF